The 26 T cell receptor beta chains below all came from one sample that was sequenced in a study of T-cell memory formation after mild COVID-19. TCRdb independently ran MiXCR on the 5' RACE reads; one entry per CDR3 protein. This repertoire shows hundreds of thousands of distinct CDR3 sequences, 28% found once; its top ten account for around an eighth. The sample taken for sequencing was PBMCs or a T cell subset sorted from them (not recorded which). The source is an adult woman who had mild COVID-19 (a few samples of this study predate the infection). Cell type and time point are not known.

V usage is TRBV9 and J usage is TRBJ2-1, with 7 nucleotides matching TRBD1. With 5 bases clipped from V and 6 bases from J, the junction kept 2 bases outside the gene matches. This CDR3 spans 12 amino acids. Germline V gene sequence: CDR1 SGDLS, CDR2 YYNGEE. The CDR3 protein is CASRGDSNEQFF. Here the CDR3 DNA reads TGTGCCAGCAGGGGGGACAGCAATGAGCAGTTCTTC.

The chain links TRBV12-3 or TRBV12-4 to TRBJ2-2; 8 bases fit TRBD1. This CDR3 is built from 15 residues. The ends lost 3 bases at V and 3 bases at J; junction bases unmatched: 3. CDR3 sequence reads: CASSLGQADTGELFF. CDR3 DNA sequence: TGTGCCAGCAGTTTGGGACAGGCAGACACCGGGGAGCTGTTTTTT.

The chain recombines TRBV20-1 with TRBJ2-7, with TRBD1 identical over 8 bases. Germline loops: CDR1 DFQATT, CDR2 SNEGSKA (reference sequence). V trimming: 6 bases; J trimming: 2 bases; junction bases outside the gene matches: 12. This CDR3 is 15 amino acids long. The CDR3 loop reads CSAPQGAGSTYEQYF. In DNA, the CDR3 is TGCAGTGCGCCTCAGGGGGCTGGATCGACCTACGAGCAGTACTTC.

There are a few counts of this clonotype. The chain uses TRBV7-9 and TRBJ1-5; unclear D gene. The germline V and J ends were trimmed by 5 bases and 0 bases, with 17 bases remaining between them. The CDR3 runs 17 residues. The germline CDR1 and CDR2 sequences are SEHNR and FQNEAQ (reference sequence). Here the CDR3 reads CASSIHTSDYSNQPQHF. The CDR3, as DNA: TGTGCCAGCAGCATCCACACCTCGGACTATAGCAATCAGCCCCAGCATTTT.

The chain combines TRBV6-2 or TRBV6-3 with TRBJ2-7; 7 bases map to TRBD1. Germline V gene data show CDR1 as MNHEY and CDR2 as SVGEGT. Trimming took 6 bases from V and 2 from J; bases not matched to a gene: 4. CDR3 length: 13 residues. This CDR3 reads CASRLGTAYEQYF. The DNA for the CDR3 is TGTGCCAGCAGATTAGGGACAGCCTACGAGCAGTACTTC.

This chain uses TRBV29-1 with TRBJ2-1; 12 bases map to TRBD2. Germline V lookup: CDR1 SQVTM, CDR2 ANQGSEA. The V gene end was trimmed by 2 bases and the J gene end by 1 base; junction bases not matched to a gene: 15. There are 20 residues in the CDR3. CDR3 sequence reads: CSVEMTSGGPALASYNEQFF. For the CDR3, the DNA is TGCAGCGTTGAAATGACTAGCGGGGGCCCTGCTTTAGCTTCCTACAATGAGCAGTTCTTC.

The table lists this clonotype with many counts. The chain has TRBV12-3 or TRBV12-4 and TRBJ2-1; D not certain. The CDR3 is made up of 13 amino acids. Trimming removed 3 bases at V and 6 bases at J, with 9 bases between. The CDR3 loop is CASSFSDSNEQFF. For the CDR3, the DNA is TGTGCCAGCAGTTTCTCAGATTCCAATGAGCAGTTCTTC.

This clonotype came up a few times. This rearrangement joins TRBV20-1 to TRBJ1-5; D perhaps matches TRBD1 (5 bases). From germline, CDR1 is DFQATT and CDR2 SNEGSKA (reference sequence). The CDR3 runs to 13 residues. CDR3 nucleotides: TGCAGCGGTTCGAGGGGCTCGAATCAGCCCCAGCATTTT. Translating gives CSGSRGSNQPQHF.

This clonotype was found a few times. The rearrangement joins TRBV29-1 to TRBJ1-2; 10 bases map to TRBD1. Germline-derived CDR1 and CDR2 are SQVTM and ANQGSEA. With V trimmed by 7 bases and J by 8 bases, 13 bases remained unmatched. The CDR3 length is 14 residues. CDR3 region: CSGAPTGGGRGYTF. For the CDR3, the DNA is TGCAGCGGGGCCCCGACAGGGGGCGGGAGAGGCTACACCTTC.

The V gene is TRBV6-5, the J gene TRBJ1-1; no clear D. Germline V gene sequence: CDR1 MNHEY, CDR2 SVGAGI. The CDR3 has 14 amino acids. Trimming pared 2 bases from V and 3 bases from J, leaving 10 bases between. The CDR3 loop is CASSYVHQDTEAFF. For the CDR3, the DNA is TGTGCCAGCAGTTACGTTCACCAAGACACTGAAGCTTTCTTT.

The J gene is TRBJ1-1, the V gene TRBV10-2; 7 nucleotides match TRBD1. Germline-derived CDR1 and CDR2 are WSHSY and SAAADI. There are 11 residues in the CDR3. V shed 9 bases, J shed 4 bases, and the junction held 2 bases outside the gene matches. The CDR3 loop reads CASYRGTEAFF. In DNA, the CDR3 is TGCGCCAGTTACAGGGGCACTGAAGCTTTCTTT.

The rearrangement joins TRBV6-6 to TRBJ2-3; 7 bases are a match to TRBD2. Germline trimming cut 5 bases from V and 4 bases from J; bases unmatched to any gene: 3. The length of the CDR3 is 13 residues. Per germline, CDR1 MNHNY and CDR2 SVGAGI (reference sequence). The CDR3 here is CASSTSVADTQYF. The CDR3 bases are TGTGCCAGCAGTACTAGCGTAGCAGATACGCAGTATTTT.

The CDR3 bases are TGCAGTGCCGTCCGGGACAGGGCTCCTTACAATGAGCAGTTCTTC. Its translation is CSAVRDRAPYNEQFF. The chain links TRBV20-1 to TRBJ2-1; 9 positions match TRBD1. Trimming removed 6 bases from V and 4 bases from J; junction bases left unmatched: 10. Germline-derived CDR1 and CDR2 are DFQATT and SNEGSKA (reference sequence). The CDR3 has 15 amino acids.

This clonotype was seen a handful of times. The chain employs TRBV6-5 and TRBJ2-5; TRBD2 is a possible D gene (5 bases). In germline, CDR1 is MNHEY, CDR2 SVGAGI. The CDR3 has 14 residues. V was shortened by 5 bases and J by 5 bases, with 15 bases between the two germline ends. CDR3 protein: CASSQTEGAETQYF. For the CDR3, the DNA is TGTGCCAGCAGTCAGACCGAGGGCGCGGAGACCCAGTACTTC.

V is TRBV13 and J is TRBJ2-2; D may correspond to TRBD1 or TRBD2 (5 bases each). V was trimmed by 6 bases and J by 3 bases, leaving 17 bases between them. In germline, CDR1 is PRHDT, CDR2 FYEKMQ (reference sequence). This CDR3 has 16 residues. The CDR3 reads CASSPRSGGHTGELFF. CDR3 DNA sequence: TGTGCCAGCAGTCCCCGTTCTGGGGGTCACACCGGGGAGCTGTTTTTT.

The rearrangement joins TRBV3-1 to TRBJ2-7; TRBD1 might be the D (6 bases). The V gene's germline CDR1 is LGHDT and CDR2 YNNKEL (reference sequence). This CDR3 is built from 15 residues. Trimming removed 3 bases from V and 0 bases from J, with 12 bases in between. The CDR3 DNA is TGTGCCAGCAGCCAGGGACACGGCACCTCCTACGAGCAGTACTTC. This sequence encodes CASSQGHGTSYEQYF.

This clonotype was counted between two and nine times. The rearrangement joins TRBV5-1 to TRBJ1-4; D remains ambiguous. V lost 3 bases and J lost 8, with 14 bases in between. Germline lookup yields CDR1 SGHRS and CDR2 YFSETQ. The CDR3 consists of 14 residues. The CDR3 DNA follows: TGCGCCAGCAGCTCCGGGGAAGGAGGAGAAAAACTGTTTTTT. Translating gives CASSSGEGGEKLFF.

The chain is built from TRBV6-5 and TRBJ2-1, with 9 bases that match TRBD2. Germline CDR1 reads MNHEY; CDR2 reads SVGAGI. V trimming: 3 bases; J trimming: 0 bases; junction bases outside the gene matches: 12. The CDR3 contains 19 residues. CDR3 amino acids: CASSYAGGRAGGSYNEQFF. CDR3 coding DNA: TGTGCCAGCAGTTATGCCGGCGGGAGGGCCGGTGGCTCCTACAATGAGCAGTTCTTC.

The J gene is TRBJ1-5, the V gene TRBV9; tentative D call: TRBD1 (5 bases). Looked up from germline, CDR1 is SGDLS and CDR2 is YYNGEE. This CDR3 region has 15 residues. V was clipped by 3 bases and J by 2 bases, with 12 bases between them. Here the CDR3 DNA reads TGTGCCAGCAGCGAGGGGACGATCGGCAATCAGCCCCAGCATTTT. Translation: CASSEGTIGNQPQHF. Full variable domain (remainder filled in from reference TRBV9 and TRBJ1-5): DSGVTQTPKHLITATGQRVTLRCSPRSGDLSVYWYQQSLDQGLQFLIQYYNGEERAKGNILERFSAQQFPDLHSELNLSSLELGDSALYFCASSEGTIGNQPQHFGDGTRLSIL.

The chain recombines TRBV20-1 with TRBJ2-7; 9 nucleotides align to TRBD2. V shed 1 base, J shed 6 bases, and the junction held 22 bases outside the gene matches. CDR3 length: 19 amino acids. Germline CDR1 DFQATT, CDR2 SNEGSKA (reference sequence). The CDR3 sequence is CSARAPAGGPFNTLGEQYF. The CDR3 DNA is TGCAGTGCTAGAGCCCCCGCGGGAGGGCCGTTCAACACCTTGGGCGAGCAGTACTTC.

This clonotype turned up a few times. V gene TRBV18 combines with J gene TRBJ2-4, with 7 nucleotides matching TRBD1. J gave up 0 bases and V 3 bases, and 14 bases lay outside the gene matches. This CDR3 has 19 amino acids. CDR1 KGHSH and CDR2 LQKENI come from the germline V gene. This CDR3 is CASSPARGQLPLAKNIQYF. Written as DNA, the CDR3 is TGTGCCAGCTCACCCGCCCGGGGACAGTTACCACTAGCCAAAAACATTCAGTACTTC.

This clonotype has more than one count but fewer than ten. The chain joins TRBV12-3 or TRBV12-4 to TRBJ2-3; TRBD2 is a possible D gene (6 bases). Trimming pared 3 bases from V and 6 bases from J, leaving 19 bases between. This CDR3 comprises 16 residues. The CDR3 bases are TGTGCCAGCAGTTTTCCGGGAGTTATCTCGGCGGATACGCAGTATTTT. Protein sequence: CASSFPGVISADTQYF.

V is TRBV3-1 and J is TRBJ1-2; 8 nucleotides match TRBD1. The V gene end was trimmed by 0 bases and the J gene end by 3 bases; junction bases not matched to a gene: 6. The length of the CDR3 is 16 residues. The germline V gene has CDR1 LGHDT and CDR2 YNNKEL (reference sequence). CDR3 sequence: CASSQDLPGGDYGYTF. CDR3 bases: TGTGCCAGCAGCCAAGACCTACCAGGGGGCGACTATGGCTACACCTTC.

In regard to this clonotype: A much larger clone differs from this one at a single base, so this may be a read error. The chain is built from TRBV7-9 and TRBJ2-1, with a tentative D call TRBD1 (6 bases). Germline V gene data show CDR1 as SEHNR and CDR2 as FQNEAQ (reference sequence). V shed 1 base and J shed 4 bases, with 8 bases lying between them. CDR3 length equals 14 residues. CDR3 in DNA: TGTGCCAGCAGCTTAGGGACAGAGTACAATGAGCAGTTCTTC. This translates into CASSLGTEYNEQFF.

This clonotype was counted a few times. The V call is TRBV5-1, the J call TRBJ2-3, with 8 bases that match TRBD1. J was trimmed by 1 base and V by 0 bases; bases with no gene match: 1. There are 15 residues in the CDR3. Germline CDR1 and CDR2: SGHRS and YFSETQ. The CDR3 reads CASSLEDRGTDTQYF. The CDR3 DNA sequence: TGCGCCAGCAGCTTGGAGGACAGGGGCACAGATACGCAGTATTTT.

This clonotype was recorded at least ten times. The chain recombines TRBV20-1 with TRBJ1-5; D possibly corresponds to TRBD1 (6 bases). Germline CDR1 DFQATT, CDR2 SNEGSKA (reference sequence). Deletions cut 1 base from V and 0 bases from J, with 13 bases between. The CDR3 covers 16 residues. In DNA form, the CDR3 reads TGCAGTGCTAGAGTCAGGGGACTATATAGCAATCAGCCCCAGCATTTT. It specifies CSARVRGLYSNQPQHF.